The entry that follows covers one T cell receptor (beta chain) sequence. At one end, the junction sequence differs from germline, possibly due to a read error. The data stem from a study of tumor and adjacent non-tumor tissue in lung cancer. The template was RNA from unsorted bulk tissue. Three rounds of nested PCR, following a modified ARM-PCR protocol, produced the TCRbeta library. Via MiXCR, TCRdb re-called the multiplex PCR reads, giving one row per CDR3 protein. Of 65,000 to 95,000 distinct CDR3 sequences listed, under 70% are singletons. Germline V gene lookup returns CDR1 ENHRY and CDR2 SYGVKD. The CDR3 contains 18 residues.

The clonotype originates from a woman in her sixties or seventies with non-small cell lung cancer. Sequenced material: lung tumor tissue. The J gene is TRBJ2-4, the V gene TRBV10-3; the D is unclear. This CDR3 is CAISDRLGLLVANNIQYF. The CDR3 DNA reads TGTGCCATCAGTGACCGATTAGGGCTTCTGGTAGCCAATAACATTCAGTACTTC.